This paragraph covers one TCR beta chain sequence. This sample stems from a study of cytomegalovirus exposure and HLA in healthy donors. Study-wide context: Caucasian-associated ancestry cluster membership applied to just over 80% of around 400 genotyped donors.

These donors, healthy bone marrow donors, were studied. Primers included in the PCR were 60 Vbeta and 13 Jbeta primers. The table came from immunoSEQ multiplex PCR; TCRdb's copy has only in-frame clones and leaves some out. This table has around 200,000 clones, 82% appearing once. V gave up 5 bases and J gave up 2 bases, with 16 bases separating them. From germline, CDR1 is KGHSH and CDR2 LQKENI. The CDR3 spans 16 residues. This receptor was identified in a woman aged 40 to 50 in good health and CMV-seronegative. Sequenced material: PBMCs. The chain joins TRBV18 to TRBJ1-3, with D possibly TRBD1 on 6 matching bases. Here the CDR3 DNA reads TGTGCCAGCTCAGGCCCCGCGGGGGGCGCTGGAAACACCATATATTTT. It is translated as CASSGPAGGAGNTIYF.